These 21 T cell receptor beta chains originate from one sample sequenced in a study of cytomegalovirus exposure and HLA in healthy donors. Generated by immunoSEQ multiplex PCR, the TCRdb table keeps only in-frame clones and is missing some. The profile shows about 160,000 clones, approximately 96% of them singletons. The source material was PBMCs. These TCRs come from a woman aged 18-29 years in good health and CMV-seronegative.

The chain joins TRBV6-5 to TRBJ1-4; the match to TRBD1 covers 7 bases. In germline, CDR1 is MNHEY, CDR2 SVGAGI. J gave up 8 bases and V 5 bases, and 8 bases lay outside the gene matches. This CDR3 spans 14 amino acids. The CDR3 protein is CASSPQGLGEKLFF. CDR3 bases: TGTGCCAGCAGTCCACAGGGGTTAGGAGAAAAACTGTTTTTT.

The V gene is TRBV2, the J gene TRBJ2-7, with D possibly being TRBD1 (5 bases). The CDR3 has 13 amino acids. The V end lost 7 bases, the J end lost 0 bases, and 10 bases lay between the germline ends. Germline V gene sequence: CDR1 SNHLY, CDR2 FYNNEI. The CDR3 bases are TGTGCCAGCAATCGACAGAGCTCCTACGAGCAGTACTTC. Translated: CASNRQSSYEQYF.

A single count supports this clone. The V call is TRBV7-8, the J call TRBJ2-7, with D possibly being TRBD1 (6 bases). Per germline, CDR1 SGHVS and CDR2 FQNEAQ. V was clipped by 3 bases and J by 6 bases, with 21 bases between them. This CDR3 is 16 amino acids long. The CDR3 nucleotides read TGTGCCAGCAGCTTCAGATCCCGGGACACACTAGGCGAGCAGTACTTC. Amino acids: CASSFRSRDTLGEQYF. Full variable domain (rest looked up from reference TRBV7-8 and TRBJ2-7): GAGVSQSPRYKVAKRGQDVALRCDPISGHVSLFWYQQALGQGPEFLTYFQNEAQLDKSGLPSDRFFAERPEGSVSTLKIQRTQQEDSAVYLCASSFRSRDTLGEQYFGPGTRLTVT.

The chain has TRBV4-3 and TRBJ2-7; D is unclear. The CDR3 sequence is 18 residues long. Trimming took off 1 base at V and 3 bases at J, with 22 bases between the two ends. CDR1 LGHNA and CDR2 YSLEER come from the germline V gene. CDR3 protein: CASSQVFPPQEENYEQYF. The CDR3 DNA sequence: TGCGCCAGCAGCCAAGTTTTTCCCCCCCAGGAAGAGAACTACGAGCAGTACTTC.

The chain carries TRBV6-6 and TRBJ2-3; D might be TRBD2 (5 bases). V lost 7 bases to trimming and J lost 1 base, with 15 bases between them. In germline, CDR1 is MNHNY, CDR2 SVGAGI (reference sequence). This CDR3 region has 15 residues. CDR3 loop: CASTPSRDRTDTQYF. CDR3 DNA: TGTGCCAGCACCCCGTCGAGGGATCGCACAGATACGCAGTATTTT.

The CDR3 coding sequence is TGTGCCAGCAGGTCCGAGGCCCGGGGCTACACCTTC. It specifies CASRSEARGYTF. V is TRBV2 and J is TRBJ1-2; D call uncertain. Per germline, CDR1 SNHLY and CDR2 FYNNEI. Trimming cost V 6 bases and J 8 bases, with 13 bases left between them. CDR3 length: 12 amino acids.

The chain links TRBV12-5 to TRBJ2-3; 13 positions agree with TRBD2. Germline values: CDR1 LGHNT, CDR2 FRNRAP. This CDR3 has 21 residues. With V trimmed by 0 bases and J by 4 bases, 16 bases remained unmatched. The chain's CDR3 is CASGLVGGLAGVVGGADTQYF. CDR3 bases: TGTGCTAGTGGTTTGGTCGGCGGACTAGCGGGGGTGGTGGGTGGCGCAGATACGCAGTATTTT. Full variable domain (missing parts from reference TRBV12-5 and TRBJ2-3): DARVTQTPRHKVTEMGQEVTMRCQPILGHNTVFWYRQTMMQGLELLAYFRNRAPLDDSGMPKDRFSAEMPDATLATLKIQPSEPRDSAVYFCASGLVGGLAGVVGGADTQYFGPGTRLTVL.

The chain has TRBV7-2 and TRBJ2-7; unclear D gene. V was cut by 2 bases and J by 5 bases, with 7 bases left in between. The CDR3 totals 12 residues. CDR1 and CDR2 (germline): SGHTA, FQGNSA. The CDR3 DNA reads TGTGCCAGCAGCTTATACGGTGACGAGCAGTACTTC. Protein sequence: CASSLYGDEQYF.

This clone has just a few counts. The rearrangement uses TRBV7-9 and TRBJ2-5; 8 nucleotides line up with TRBD1. V was pared by 6 bases and J by 5 bases, with 8 bases of the junction left unmatched. The CDR3 spans 14 residues. The germline V gene has CDR1 SEHNR and CDR2 FQNEAQ (reference sequence). For the CDR3, the DNA is TGTGCCAGCAGTTTCAGGGGGCGCGGGGAGACCCAGTACTTC. It is translated as CASSFRGRGETQYF.

J is TRBJ1-1 and V is TRBV2, with no clear D. Germline assignment: CDR1 SNHLY and CDR2 FYNNEI. The V end was cut by 6 bases, the J end by 5 bases, with 10 bases between. This CDR3 contains 12 residues. CDR3 region: CASRSGGTEAFF. In DNA, the CDR3 is TGTGCCAGCAGGAGCGGTGGAACTGAAGCTTTCTTT.

The chain recombines TRBV4-1 with TRBJ2-2; TRBD2 matches at 10 bases. V dropped 0 bases and J dropped 6; count of bases not matched to a gene: 13. Per the germline V gene, CDR1 is MGHRA and CDR2 is YSYEKL. The CDR3 is 19 amino acids. The CDR3 region has the DNA TGCGCCAGCAGCCAAGATCCCGTTACAGCGGGGGGGCTTTCCGGGGAGCTGTTTTTT. It yields the protein CASSQDPVTAGGLSGELFF.

The rearrangement uses TRBV7-3 and TRBJ2-2, with D possibly being TRBD2 (5 bases). V lost 0 bases to trimming and J lost 4 bases, with 9 bases between them. Germline CDR1 reads SGHTA; CDR2 reads FQGTGA. The CDR3 length is 15 residues. CDR3 nucleotide sequence: TGTGCCAGCAGCTTAACAGGGCTAGCCACCGGGGAGCTGTTTTTT. Residues: CASSLTGLATGELFF. Full variable domain (remainder filled in from reference TRBV7-3 and TRBJ2-2): GAGVSQTPSNKVTEKGKYVELRCDPISGHTALYWYRQSLGQGPEFLIYFQGTGAADDSGLPNDRFFAVRPEGSVSTLKIQRTERGDSAVYLCASSLTGLATGELFFGEGSRLTVL.

CDR3 in amino acids: CASSLMSGGFYEQYF. CDR3 sequence (DNA): TGTGCCAGCAGTTTAATGTCAGGGGGGTTTTACGAGCAGTACTTC. The V gene is TRBV27, the J gene TRBJ2-7; D may be TRBD1 (7 bases). CDR3 size: 15 residues. Trimming pared 2 bases from V and 4 bases from J, leaving 15 bases between. Germline V lookup: CDR1 MNHEY, CDR2 SMNVEV (reference sequence).

CDR3 region: CASSLGQGGDTQYF. In DNA, the CDR3 is TGTGCCAGCAGCTTAGGGCAGGGTGGAGATACGCAGTATTTT. The chain has TRBV5-6 and TRBJ2-3; TRBD1 is a possible D gene (5 bases). CDR1 SGHDT and CDR2 YYEEEE come from the germline V gene. The CDR3 has 14 residues. V was pared by 2 bases and J by 5 bases, with 12 bases between.

This clone was counted a single time. The rearrangement joins TRBV2 to TRBJ1-5; TRBD1 matches 7 bases. Losses at the gene ends were 9 bases for V and 5 bases for J; bases not matched to a gene: 10. CDR1 is SNHLY and CDR2 is FYNNEI in the germline V gene. There are 14 residues in the CDR3. CDR3 coding DNA: TGTGCCAGTTCAGGGGGATCACTCTATCAGCCCCAGCATTTT. It encodes CASSGGSLYQPQHF.

This rearrangement joins TRBV9 to TRBJ2-3; 8 bases fit TRBD2. Per germline, CDR1 SGDLS and CDR2 YYNGEE. CDR3 size: 14 residues. Losses at the gene ends were 4 bases for V and 1 base for J; bases not matched to a gene: 2. CDR3 nucleotides: TGTGCCAGCAGCATGACTAGCGGCACAGATACGCAGTATTTT. This sequence encodes CASSMTSGTDTQYF.

The V and J genes are TRBV6-6 and TRBJ2-1; 13 nucleotides agree with TRBD2. The CDR3 totals 15 residues. V trimming: 6 bases; J trimming: 8 bases; junction bases outside the gene matches: 7. Germline loops: CDR1 MNHNY, CDR2 SVGAGI (reference sequence). The CDR3 DNA is TGTGCCAGCAGGAGAGGACTAGCGGGGGACGATGAGCAGTTCTTC. It yields the protein CASRRGLAGDDEQFF.

The J gene is TRBJ2-2, the V gene TRBV5-5; TRBD1 matches at 7 bases. The CDR3 extends over 13 amino acids. Germline V CDR1 and CDR2: SGHKS, YYEKEE (reference sequence). Trimming at V came to 3 bases and at J to 8 bases, leaving 4 bases not matched to a gene. In DNA form, the CDR3 reads TGTGCCAGCAGCTCAGGACAGGCGGGGGAGCTGTTTTTT. Protein product: CASSSGQAGELFF.

The chain links TRBV6-1 to TRBJ2-5; TRBD1 is a possible D gene (6 bases). V lost 6 bases and J 3 bases, leaving 14 bases between the germline ends. CDR1 MNHNS and CDR2 SASEGT come from the germline V gene. The CDR3 is 14 residues long. DNA of the CDR3: TGTGCCAGCAGCTCGGGACACGCGAAAGAGACCCAGTACTTC. Translating it yields CASSSGHAKETQYF.

The chain joins TRBV15 to TRBJ2-1; D perhaps matches TRBD1 (6 bases). Trimming took 3 bases from V and 5 from J, leaving 8 bases between them. The CDR3 is 13 residues long. The germline CDR1 and CDR2 sequences are LNHNV and YYDKDF (reference sequence). The CDR3 loop reads CATSRDSHNEQFF. The CDR3 bases are TGTGCCACCAGCAGGGACAGCCACAATGAGCAGTTCTTC.

The rearrangement joins TRBV6-5 to TRBJ1-1, with no clear D. There are 14 residues in the CDR3. Trimming took 7 bases from V and 0 from J, leaving 12 bases between them. Germline values: CDR1 MNHEY, CDR2 SVGAGI. The CDR3 DNA sequence: TGTGCCAGCATAGAGTCAGGCTTGAACACTGAAGCTTTCTTT. Its protein product is CASIESGLNTEAFF.